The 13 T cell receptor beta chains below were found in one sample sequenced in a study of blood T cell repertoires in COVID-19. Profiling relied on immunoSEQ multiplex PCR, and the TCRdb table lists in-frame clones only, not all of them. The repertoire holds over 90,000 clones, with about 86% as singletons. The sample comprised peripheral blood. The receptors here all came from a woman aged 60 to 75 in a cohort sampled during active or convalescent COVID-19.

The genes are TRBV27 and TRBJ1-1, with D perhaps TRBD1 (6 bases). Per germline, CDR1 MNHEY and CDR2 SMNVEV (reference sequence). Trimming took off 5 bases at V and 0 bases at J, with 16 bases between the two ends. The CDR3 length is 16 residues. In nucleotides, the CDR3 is TGTGCCAGCAGTCCTTTACGACAGGCCTTGAACACTGAAGCTTTCTTT. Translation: CASSPLRQALNTEAFF.

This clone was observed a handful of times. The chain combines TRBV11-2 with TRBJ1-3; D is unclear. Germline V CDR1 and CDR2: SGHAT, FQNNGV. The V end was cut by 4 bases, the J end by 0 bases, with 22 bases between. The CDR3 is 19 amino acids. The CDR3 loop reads CASSSQGWALKISGNTIYF. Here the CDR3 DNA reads TGTGCCAGCAGCTCCCAAGGTTGGGCCCTAAAAATCTCTGGAAACACCATATATTTT.

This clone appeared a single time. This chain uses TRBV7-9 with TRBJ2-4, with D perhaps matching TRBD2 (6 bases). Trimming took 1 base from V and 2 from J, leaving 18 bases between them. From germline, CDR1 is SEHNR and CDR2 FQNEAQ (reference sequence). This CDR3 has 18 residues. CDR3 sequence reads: CASSLVRGGRFPKNIQYF. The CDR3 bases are TGTGCCAGCAGCTTAGTGCGGGGTGGCAGGTTTCCCAAAAACATTCAGTACTTC.

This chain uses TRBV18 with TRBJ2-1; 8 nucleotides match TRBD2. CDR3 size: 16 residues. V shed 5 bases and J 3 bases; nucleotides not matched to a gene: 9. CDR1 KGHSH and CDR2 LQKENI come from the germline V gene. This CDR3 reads CASSSLAGRFYNEQFF. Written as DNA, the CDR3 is TGTGCCAGCTCAAGCTTAGCGGGAAGGTTCTACAATGAGCAGTTCTTC.

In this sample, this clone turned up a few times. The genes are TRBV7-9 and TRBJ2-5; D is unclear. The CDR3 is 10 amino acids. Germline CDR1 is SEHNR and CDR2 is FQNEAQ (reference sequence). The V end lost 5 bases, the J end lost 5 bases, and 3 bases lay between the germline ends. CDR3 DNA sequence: TGTGCCAGCAGCCGGGAGACCCAGTACTTC. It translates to CASSRETQYF.

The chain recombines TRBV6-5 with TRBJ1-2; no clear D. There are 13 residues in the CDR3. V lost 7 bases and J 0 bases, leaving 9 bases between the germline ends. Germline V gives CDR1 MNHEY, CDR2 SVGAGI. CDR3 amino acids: CASTVSANYGYTF. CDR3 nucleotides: TGTGCCAGCACTGTGTCAGCTAACTATGGCTACACCTTC.

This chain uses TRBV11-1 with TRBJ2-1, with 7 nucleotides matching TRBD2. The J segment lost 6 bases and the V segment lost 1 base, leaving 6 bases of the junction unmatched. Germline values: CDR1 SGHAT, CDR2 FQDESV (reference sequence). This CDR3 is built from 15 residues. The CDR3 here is CASSLGLSGVNEQFF. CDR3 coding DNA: TGTGCCAGCAGCTTAGGGCTAAGCGGGGTCAATGAGCAGTTCTTC.

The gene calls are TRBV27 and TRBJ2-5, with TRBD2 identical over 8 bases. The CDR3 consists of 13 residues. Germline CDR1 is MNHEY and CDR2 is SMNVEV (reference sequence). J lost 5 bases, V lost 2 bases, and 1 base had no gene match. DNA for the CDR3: TGTGCCAGCAGTTTAGGCGGGGGGGAGACCCAGTACTTC. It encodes CASSLGGGETQYF.

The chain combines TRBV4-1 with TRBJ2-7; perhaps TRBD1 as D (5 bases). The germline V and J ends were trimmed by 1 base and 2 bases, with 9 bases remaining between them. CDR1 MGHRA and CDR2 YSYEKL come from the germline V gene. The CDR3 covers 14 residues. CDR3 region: CASSQAQQAYEQYF. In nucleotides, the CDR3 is TGCGCCAGCAGCCAAGCGCAACAGGCCTACGAGCAGTACTTC.

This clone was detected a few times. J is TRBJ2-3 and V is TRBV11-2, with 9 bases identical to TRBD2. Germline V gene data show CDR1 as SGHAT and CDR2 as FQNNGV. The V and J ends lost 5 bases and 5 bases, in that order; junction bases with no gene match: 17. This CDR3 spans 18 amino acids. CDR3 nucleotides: TGTGCCAGCAGCCGAATTGAGGGCGGGGGGGCCCGTGGAGATACGCAGTATTTT. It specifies CASSRIEGGGARGDTQYF.

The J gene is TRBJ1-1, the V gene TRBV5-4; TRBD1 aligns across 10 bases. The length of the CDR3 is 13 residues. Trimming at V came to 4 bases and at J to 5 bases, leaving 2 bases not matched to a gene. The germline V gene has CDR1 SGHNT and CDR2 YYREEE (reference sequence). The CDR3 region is CASSVDRGTEAFF. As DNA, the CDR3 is TGTGCCAGCAGCGTGGACAGGGGGACTGAAGCTTTCTTT.

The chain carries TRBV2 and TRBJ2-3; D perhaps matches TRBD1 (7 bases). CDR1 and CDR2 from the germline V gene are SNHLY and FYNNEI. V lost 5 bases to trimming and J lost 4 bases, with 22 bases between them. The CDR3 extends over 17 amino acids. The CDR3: CASSFQTPGRGADTQYF. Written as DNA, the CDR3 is TGTGCCAGCAGTTTCCAGACCCCAGGCAGGGGGGCAGATACGCAGTATTTT.

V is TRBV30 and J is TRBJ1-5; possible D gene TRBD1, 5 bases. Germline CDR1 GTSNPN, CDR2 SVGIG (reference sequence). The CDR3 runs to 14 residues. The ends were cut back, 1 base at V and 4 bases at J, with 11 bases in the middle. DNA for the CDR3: TGTGCCTGGAGTGCCCTGGGGGGGAATCAGCCCCAGCATTTT. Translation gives CAWSALGGNQPQHF.